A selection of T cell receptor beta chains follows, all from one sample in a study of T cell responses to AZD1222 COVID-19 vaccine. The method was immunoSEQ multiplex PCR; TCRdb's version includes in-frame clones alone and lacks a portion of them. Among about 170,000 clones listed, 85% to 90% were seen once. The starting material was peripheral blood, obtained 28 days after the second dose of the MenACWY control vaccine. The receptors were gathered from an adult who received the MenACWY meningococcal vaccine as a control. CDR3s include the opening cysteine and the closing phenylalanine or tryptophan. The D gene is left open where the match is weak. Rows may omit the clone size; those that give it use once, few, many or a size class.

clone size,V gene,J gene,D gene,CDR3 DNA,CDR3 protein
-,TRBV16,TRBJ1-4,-,TGTGCCAGCAGCCAAAGGACAGTTAATGAAAAACTGTTTTTT,CASSQRTVNEKLFF
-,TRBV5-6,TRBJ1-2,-,TGTGCCAGCAGCTTAGGGAGACGGGGCTACACCTTC,CASSLGRRGYTF
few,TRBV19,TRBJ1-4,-,TGTGCCAGTGGAGGAGGGGCCGTAAATGAAAAACTGTTTTTT,CASGGGAVNEKLFF
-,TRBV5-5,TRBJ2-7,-,TGTGCCAGCAGCTTGGTGACAGCTCACCACCATTACGAGCAGTACTTC,CASSLVTAHHHYEQYF
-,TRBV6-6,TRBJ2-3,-,TGTGCCAGCAGTTACTCATGGGATACGCAGTATTTT,CASSYSWDTQYF
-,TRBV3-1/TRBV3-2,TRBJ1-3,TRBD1,TGTGCCAGCAACCCTGGACAGGCCATTTCTGGAAACACCATATATTTT,CASNPGQAISGNTIYF
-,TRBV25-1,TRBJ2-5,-,TGTGCCAGCAGTGAAGGCGGACAGAGCGACCAAGAGACCCAGTACTTC,CASSEGGQSDQETQYF
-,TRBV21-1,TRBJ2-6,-,TGTGCCAGCACCGATAGAGACTTCGGCTGCAACGTCCTGACTTTC,CASTDRDFGCNVLTF
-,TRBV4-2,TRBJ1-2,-,TGTGCCAGCAGCCAATTAGCAGGAAACTATGGCTACACCTTC,CASSQLAGNYGYTF
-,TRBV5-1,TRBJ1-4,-,TGCGCCAGCAGCTTAGGGAGCAGTTACGTCGATGAAAAACTGTTTTTT,CASSLGSSYVDEKLFF
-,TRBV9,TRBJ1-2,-,TGTGCCAGCAGCGCCACCTCCCGGGCTGGAGACTATGGCTACACCTTC,CASSATSRAGDYGYTF
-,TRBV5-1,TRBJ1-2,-,TGCGCCAGCAGCTTGGCCGAATCCTCCCATGGCTACACCTTC,CASSLAESSHGYTF
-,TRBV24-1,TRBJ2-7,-,TGTGCCACCAGTGTGGGGGGTAGCGAGCAGTACTTC,CATSVGGSEQYF
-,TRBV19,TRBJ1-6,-,TGTGCCAGTAGTATGAGCGGGGTGTGGGATTCACCCCTCCACTTT,CASSMSGVWDSPLHF